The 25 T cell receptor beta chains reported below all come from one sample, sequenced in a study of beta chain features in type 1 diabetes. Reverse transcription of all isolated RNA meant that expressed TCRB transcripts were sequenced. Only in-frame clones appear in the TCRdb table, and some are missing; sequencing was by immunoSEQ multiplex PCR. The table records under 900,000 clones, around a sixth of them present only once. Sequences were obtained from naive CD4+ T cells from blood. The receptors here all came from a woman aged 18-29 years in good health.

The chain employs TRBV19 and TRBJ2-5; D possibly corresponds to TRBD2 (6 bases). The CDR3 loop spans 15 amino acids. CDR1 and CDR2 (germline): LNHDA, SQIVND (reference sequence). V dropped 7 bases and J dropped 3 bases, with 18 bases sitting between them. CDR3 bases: TGTGCCAGTACCCCCAAGAAGCGGGCCGAAGAGACCCAGTACTTC. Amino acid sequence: CASTPKKRAEETQYF.

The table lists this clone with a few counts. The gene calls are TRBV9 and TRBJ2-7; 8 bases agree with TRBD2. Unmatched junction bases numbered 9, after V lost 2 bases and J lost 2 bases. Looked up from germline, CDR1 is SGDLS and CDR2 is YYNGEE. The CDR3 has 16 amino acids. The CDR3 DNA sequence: TGTGCCAGCAGCGTCCGGGCGGCGGGAGGACCCTACGAGCAGTACTTC. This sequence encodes CASSVRAAGGPYEQYF.

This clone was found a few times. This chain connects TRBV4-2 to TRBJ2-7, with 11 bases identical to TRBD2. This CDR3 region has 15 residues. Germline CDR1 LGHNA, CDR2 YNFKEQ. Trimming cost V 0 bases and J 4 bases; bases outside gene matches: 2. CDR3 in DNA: TGTGCCAGCAGCCAAGATGGGACTAGCGGTTACGAGCAGTACTTC. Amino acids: CASSQDGTSGYEQYF.

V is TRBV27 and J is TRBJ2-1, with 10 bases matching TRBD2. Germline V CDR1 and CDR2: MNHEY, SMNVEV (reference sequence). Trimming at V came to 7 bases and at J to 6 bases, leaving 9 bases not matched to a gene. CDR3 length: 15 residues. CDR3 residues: CASIPSGSSPNEQFF. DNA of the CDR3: TGTGCCAGCATTCCTAGCGGGAGTTCTCCCAATGAGCAGTTCTTC.

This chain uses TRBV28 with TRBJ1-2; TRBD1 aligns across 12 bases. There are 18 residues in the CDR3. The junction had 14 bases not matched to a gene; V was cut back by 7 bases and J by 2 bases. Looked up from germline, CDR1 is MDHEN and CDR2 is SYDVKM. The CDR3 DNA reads TGTGCCAGCAACATCGCCGGGACAGGGGGCTTCTCGAACTATGGCTACACCTTC. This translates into CASNIAGTGGFSNYGYTF.

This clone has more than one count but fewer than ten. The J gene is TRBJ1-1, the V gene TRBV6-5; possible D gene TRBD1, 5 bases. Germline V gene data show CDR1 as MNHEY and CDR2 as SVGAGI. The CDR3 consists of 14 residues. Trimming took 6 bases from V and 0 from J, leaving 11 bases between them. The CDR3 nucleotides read TGTGCCAGCAGCTCCGGGGGGGTGAACACTGAAGCTTTCTTT. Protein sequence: CASSSGGVNTEAFF.

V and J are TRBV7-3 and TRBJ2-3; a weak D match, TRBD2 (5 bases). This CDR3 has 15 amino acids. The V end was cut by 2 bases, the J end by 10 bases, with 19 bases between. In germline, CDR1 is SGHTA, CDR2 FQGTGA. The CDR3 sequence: CASSLGPVSMEAQYF. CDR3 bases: TGTGCCAGCAGCTTAGGACCCGTTTCGATGGAGGCGCAGTATTTT.

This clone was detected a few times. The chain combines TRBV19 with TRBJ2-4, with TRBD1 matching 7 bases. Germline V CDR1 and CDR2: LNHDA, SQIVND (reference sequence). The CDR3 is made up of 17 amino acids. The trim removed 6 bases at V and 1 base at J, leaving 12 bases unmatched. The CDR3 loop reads CASRARQGGGAKNIQYF. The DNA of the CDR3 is TGTGCCAGTAGAGCTAGACAGGGTGGTGGGGCCAAAAACATTCAGTACTTC. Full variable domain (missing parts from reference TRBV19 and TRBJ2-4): DGGITQSPKYLFRKEGQNVTLSCEQNLNHDAMYWYRQDPGQGLRLIYYSQIVNDFQKGDIAEGYSVSREKKESFPLTVTSAQKNPTAFYLCASRARQGGGAKNIQYFGAGTRLSVL.

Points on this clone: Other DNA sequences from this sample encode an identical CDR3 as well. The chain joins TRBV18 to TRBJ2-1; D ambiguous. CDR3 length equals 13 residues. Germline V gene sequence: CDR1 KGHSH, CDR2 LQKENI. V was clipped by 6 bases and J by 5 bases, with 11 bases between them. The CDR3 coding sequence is TGTGCCAGCTCCCCCTCGGAAGACAATGAGCAGTTCTTC. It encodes CASSPSEDNEQFF.

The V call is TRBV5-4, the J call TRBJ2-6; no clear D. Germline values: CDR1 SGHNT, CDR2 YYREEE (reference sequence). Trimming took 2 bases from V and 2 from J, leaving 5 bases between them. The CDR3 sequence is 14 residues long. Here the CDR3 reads CASSLPAGANVLTF. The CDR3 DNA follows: TGTGCCAGCAGCTTACCGGCTGGGGCCAACGTCCTGACTTTC.

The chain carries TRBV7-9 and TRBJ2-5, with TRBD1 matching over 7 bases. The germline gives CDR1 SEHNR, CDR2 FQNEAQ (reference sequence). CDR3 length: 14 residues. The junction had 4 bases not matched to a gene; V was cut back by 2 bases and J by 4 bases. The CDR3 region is CASSLFGTAETQYF. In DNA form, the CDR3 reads TGTGCCAGCAGCTTATTTGGGACAGCAGAGACCCAGTACTTC.

The CDR3 here is CASSSTPGEVEQYF. Here the CDR3 DNA reads TGTGCCAGCAGCTCAACGCCGGGAGAAGTCGAGCAGTACTTC. The chain is built from TRBV7-2 and TRBJ2-7; a possible D gene is TRBD2 (6 bases). The length of the CDR3 is 14 residues. The V and J ends lost 4 bases and 6 bases respectively, with 16 bases between them. From germline, CDR1 is SGHTA and CDR2 FQGNSA.

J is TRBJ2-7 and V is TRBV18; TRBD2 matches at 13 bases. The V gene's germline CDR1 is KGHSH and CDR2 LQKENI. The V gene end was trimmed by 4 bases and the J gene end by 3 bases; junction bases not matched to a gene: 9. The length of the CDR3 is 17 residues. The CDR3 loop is CASSQTSGRPSSYEQYF. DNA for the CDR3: TGTGCCAGCTCACAGACTAGCGGGAGGCCGAGTAGCTACGAGCAGTACTTC.

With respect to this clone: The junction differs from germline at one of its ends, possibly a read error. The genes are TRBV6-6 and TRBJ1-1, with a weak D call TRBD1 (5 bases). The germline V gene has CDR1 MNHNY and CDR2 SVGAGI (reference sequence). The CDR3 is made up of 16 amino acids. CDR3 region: CASSNSGGTLNTEAFF. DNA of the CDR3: TGTGCCAGCAGTAACTCGGGAGGGACCTTGAACACTGAAGCTTTCTTT.

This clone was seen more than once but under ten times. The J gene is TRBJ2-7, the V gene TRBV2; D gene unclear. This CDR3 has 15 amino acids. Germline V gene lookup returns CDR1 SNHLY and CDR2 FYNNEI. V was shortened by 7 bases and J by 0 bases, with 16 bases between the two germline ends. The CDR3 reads CASNNVGPSSYEQYF. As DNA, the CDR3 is TGTGCCAGCAACAACGTCGGACCCAGCTCCTACGAGCAGTACTTC. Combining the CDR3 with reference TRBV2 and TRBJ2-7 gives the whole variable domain EPEVTQTPSHQVTQMGQEVILRCVPISNHLYFYWYRQILGQKVEFLVSFYNNEISEKSEIFDDQFSVERPDGSNFTLKIRSTKLEDSAMYFCASNNVGPSSYEQYFGPGTRLTVT.

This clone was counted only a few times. CDR3 bases: TGCAGCGTTGAAGAACAGGTCGGGGCACCCCTCCACTTT. Protein sequence: CSVEEQVGAPLHF. The chain combines TRBV29-1 with TRBJ1-6, with a tentative D call TRBD1 (5 bases). Trimming pared 0 bases from V and 11 bases from J, leaving 11 bases between. The CDR3 has 13 residues. Germline V lookup: CDR1 SQVTM, CDR2 ANQGSEA.

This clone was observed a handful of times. CDR3 protein: CASASVVKNNQPQHF. CDR3 nucleotide sequence: TGTGCCAGCGCCTCGGTGGTTAAAAATAATCAGCCCCAGCATTTT. The chain has TRBV28 and TRBJ1-5; D not certain. Germline V CDR1 and CDR2: MDHEN, SYDVKM. Trimming left V 8 bases short and J 4 bases short, with 18 bases between. CDR3 length: 15 residues.

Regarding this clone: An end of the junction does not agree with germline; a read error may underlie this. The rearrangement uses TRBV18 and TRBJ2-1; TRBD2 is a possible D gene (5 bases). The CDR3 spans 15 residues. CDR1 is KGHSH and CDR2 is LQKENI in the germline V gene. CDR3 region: CASSPPRGTYNEQFF. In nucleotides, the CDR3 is TGTGCCAGCTCCCCACCCCGGGGAACCTACAATGAGCAGTTCTTC.

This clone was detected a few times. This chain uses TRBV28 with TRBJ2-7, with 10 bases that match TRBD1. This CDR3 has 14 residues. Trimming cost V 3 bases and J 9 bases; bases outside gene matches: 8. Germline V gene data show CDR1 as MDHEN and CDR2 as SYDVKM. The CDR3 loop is CASSFRDRGRRQYF. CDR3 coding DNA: TGTGCCAGCAGTTTCCGGGACAGGGGACGAAGGCAGTACTTC. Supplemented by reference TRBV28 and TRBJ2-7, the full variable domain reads DVKVTQSSRYLVKRTGEKVFLECVQDMDHENMFWYRQDPGLGLRLIYFSYDVKMKEKGDIPEGYSVSREKKERFSLILESASTNQTSMYLCASSFRDRGRRQYFGPGTRLTVT.

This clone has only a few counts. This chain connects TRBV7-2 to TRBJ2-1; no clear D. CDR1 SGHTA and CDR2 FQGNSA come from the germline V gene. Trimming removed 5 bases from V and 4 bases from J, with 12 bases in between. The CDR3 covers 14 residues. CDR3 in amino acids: CASSEALIYNEQFF. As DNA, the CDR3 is TGTGCCAGCAGCGAGGCTTTAATTTACAATGAGCAGTTCTTC.

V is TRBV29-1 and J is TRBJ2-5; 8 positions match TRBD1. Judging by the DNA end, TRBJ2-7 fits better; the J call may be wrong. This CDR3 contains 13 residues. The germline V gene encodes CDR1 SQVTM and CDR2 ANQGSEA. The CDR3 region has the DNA TGCAGCGTTGATACCGACAGGGGTTACGAGCAGTACTTC. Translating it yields CSVDTDRGYEQYF.

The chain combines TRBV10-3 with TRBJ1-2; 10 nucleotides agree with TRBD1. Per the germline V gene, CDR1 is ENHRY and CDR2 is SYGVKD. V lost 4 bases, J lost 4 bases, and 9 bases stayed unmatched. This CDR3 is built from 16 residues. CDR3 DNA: TGTGCCATCAGTGGCGGGACAGGGGAAGCCTCCTATGGCTACACCTTC. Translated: CAISGGTGEASYGYTF.

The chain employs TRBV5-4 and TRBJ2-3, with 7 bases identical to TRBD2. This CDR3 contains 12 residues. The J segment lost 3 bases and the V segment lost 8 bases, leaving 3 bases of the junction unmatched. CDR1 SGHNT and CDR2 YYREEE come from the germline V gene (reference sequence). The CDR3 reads CASGLGTDTQYF. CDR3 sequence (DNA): TGTGCCAGTGGACTAGGGACAGATACGCAGTATTTT. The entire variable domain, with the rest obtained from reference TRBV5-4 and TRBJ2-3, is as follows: ETGVTQSPTHLIKTRGQQVTLRCSSQSGHNTVSWYQQALGQGPQFIFQYYREEENGRGNFPPRFSGLQFPNYSSELNVNALELDDSALYLCASGLGTDTQYFGPGTRLTVL.

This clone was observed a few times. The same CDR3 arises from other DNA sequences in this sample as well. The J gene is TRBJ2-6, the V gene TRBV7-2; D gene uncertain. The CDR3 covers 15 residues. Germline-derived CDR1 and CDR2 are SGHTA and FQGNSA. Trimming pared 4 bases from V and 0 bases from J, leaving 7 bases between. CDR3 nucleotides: TGTGCCAGCAGCTCTGGCCGCTCTGGGGCCAACGTCCTGACTTTC. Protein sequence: CASSSGRSGANVLTF.

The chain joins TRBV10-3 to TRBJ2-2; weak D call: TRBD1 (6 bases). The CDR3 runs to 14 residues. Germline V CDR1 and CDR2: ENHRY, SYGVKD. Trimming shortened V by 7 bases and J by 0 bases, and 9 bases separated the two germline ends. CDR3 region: CAITQGANTGELFF. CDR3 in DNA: TGTGCCATCACACAGGGAGCGAACACCGGGGAGCTGTTTTTT.